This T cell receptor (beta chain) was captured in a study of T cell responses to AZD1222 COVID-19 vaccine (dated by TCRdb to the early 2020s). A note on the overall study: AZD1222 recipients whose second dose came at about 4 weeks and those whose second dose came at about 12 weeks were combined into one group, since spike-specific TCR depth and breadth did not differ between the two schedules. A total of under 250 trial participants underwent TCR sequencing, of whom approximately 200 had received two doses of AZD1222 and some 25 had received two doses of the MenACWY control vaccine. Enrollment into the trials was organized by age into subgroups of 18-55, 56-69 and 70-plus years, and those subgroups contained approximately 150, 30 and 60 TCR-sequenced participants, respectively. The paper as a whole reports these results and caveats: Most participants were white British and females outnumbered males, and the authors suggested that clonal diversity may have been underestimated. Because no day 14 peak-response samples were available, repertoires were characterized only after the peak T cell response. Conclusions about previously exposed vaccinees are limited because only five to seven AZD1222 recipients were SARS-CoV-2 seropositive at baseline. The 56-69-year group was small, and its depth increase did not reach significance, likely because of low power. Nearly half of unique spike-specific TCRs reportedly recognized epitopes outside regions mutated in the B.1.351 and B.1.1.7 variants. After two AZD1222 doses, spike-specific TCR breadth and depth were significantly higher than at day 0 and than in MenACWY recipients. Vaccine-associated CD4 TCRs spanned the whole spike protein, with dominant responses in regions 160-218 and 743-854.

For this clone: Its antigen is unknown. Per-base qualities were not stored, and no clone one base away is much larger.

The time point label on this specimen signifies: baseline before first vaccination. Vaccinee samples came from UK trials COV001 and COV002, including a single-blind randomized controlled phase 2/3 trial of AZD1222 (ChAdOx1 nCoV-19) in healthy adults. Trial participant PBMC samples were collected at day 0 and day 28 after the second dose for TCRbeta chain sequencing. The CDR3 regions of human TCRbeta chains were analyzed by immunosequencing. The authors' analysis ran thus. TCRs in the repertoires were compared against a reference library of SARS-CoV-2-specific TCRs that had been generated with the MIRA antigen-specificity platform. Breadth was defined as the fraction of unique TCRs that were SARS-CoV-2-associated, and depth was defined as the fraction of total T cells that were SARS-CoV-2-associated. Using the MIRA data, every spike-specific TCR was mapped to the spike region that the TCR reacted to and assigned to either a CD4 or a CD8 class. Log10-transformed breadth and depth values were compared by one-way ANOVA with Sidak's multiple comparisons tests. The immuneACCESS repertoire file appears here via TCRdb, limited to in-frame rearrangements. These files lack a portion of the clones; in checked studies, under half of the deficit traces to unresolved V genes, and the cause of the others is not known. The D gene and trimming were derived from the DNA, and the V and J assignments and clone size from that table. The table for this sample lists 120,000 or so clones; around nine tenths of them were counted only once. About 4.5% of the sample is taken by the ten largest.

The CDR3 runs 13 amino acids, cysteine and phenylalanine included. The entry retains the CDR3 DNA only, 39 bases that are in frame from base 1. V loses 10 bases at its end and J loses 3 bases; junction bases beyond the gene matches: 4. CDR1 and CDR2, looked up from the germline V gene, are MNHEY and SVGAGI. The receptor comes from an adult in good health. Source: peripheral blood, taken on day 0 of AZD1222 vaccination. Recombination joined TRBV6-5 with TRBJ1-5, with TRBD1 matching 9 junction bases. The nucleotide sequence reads TGTGCCACACAGGGGGCCCACAATCAGCCCCAGCATTTT. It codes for CATQGAHNQPQHF.